A single sample is the source of the 28 T cell receptor beta chains below, sequenced in a study of PD-1 blockade in classical Hodgkin lymphoma. Produced via immunoSEQ multiplex PCR; TCRdb's table is partial and in-frame only. The sample shows almost 85,000 clones, approximately 91% of them seen only once. Brentuximab vedotin exposure varied, and every patient relapsed after autologous stem cell transplantation. The sample was peripheral blood mononuclear cells (PBMCs), taken at baseline. The receptor source for this set is a human donor with classical Hodgkin lymphoma.

A few counts support this clone. J is TRBJ1-2 and V is TRBV29-1; TRBD1 aligns across 8 bases. CDR3 length: 16 amino acids. Germline assignment: CDR1 SQVTM and CDR2 ANQGSEA. Trimming cost V 1 base and J 3 bases; bases outside gene matches: 10. This CDR3 reads CSVEGWDRMTDYGYTF. CDR3 in DNA: TGCAGCGTTGAAGGGTGGGACAGGATGACAGACTATGGCTACACCTTC.

The chain carries TRBV28 and TRBJ1-3; the D is unclear. The CDR3 consists of 14 residues. With 7 bases removed from V and 3 bases from J, the gap between germline ends came to 13 bases. Germline CDR1 and CDR2: MDHEN and SYDVKM. The CDR3 is CASNKQLSGNTIYF. The CDR3 DNA reads as TGTGCCAGCAATAAACAGCTAAGTGGAAACACCATATATTTT.

This rearrangement joins TRBV4-1 to TRBJ2-2, with 10 bases lining up with TRBD1. The CDR3 is 16 residues long. Looked up from germline, CDR1 is MGHRA and CDR2 is YSYEKL. V lost 6 bases and J lost 6; bases outside the gene matches: 10. The chain's CDR3 is CASRRTGTGVAGELFF. The CDR3 region has the DNA TGCGCCAGCAGACGAACCGGGACAGGGGTAGCCGGGGAGCTGTTTTTT.

This chain links TRBV4-2 with TRBJ2-1; 10 bases are a match to TRBD2. After removal of 3 bases from V and 2 bases from J, the junction contained 7 bases not matched to a gene. The germline gives CDR1 LGHNA, CDR2 YNFKEQ. This CDR3 has 17 residues. DNA for the CDR3: TGTGCCAGCAGCCACCCTAGGACTAGCGGCACCTACAATGAGCAGTTCTTC. Translating it yields CASSHPRTSGTYNEQFF.

J is TRBJ1-4 and V is TRBV18; D gene uncertain. This CDR3 has 12 amino acids. V lost 1 base and J lost 6, with 3 bases in between. In germline, CDR1 is KGHSH, CDR2 LQKENI. This CDR3 is CASSPRDEKLFF. The CDR3 region has the DNA TGTGCCAGCTCACCACGGGATGAAAAACTGTTTTTT.

The chain links TRBV7-2 to TRBJ2-3; 14 bases match TRBD2. The length of the CDR3 is 19 residues. Per germline, CDR1 SGHTA and CDR2 FQGNSA. The J segment lost 6 bases and the V segment lost 2 bases, leaving 13 bases of the junction unmatched. This CDR3 is CASSLRRTSGRLHLDTQYF. CDR3 DNA sequence: TGTGCCAGCAGCTTACGCCGGACTAGCGGGAGGCTTCATCTGGATACGCAGTATTTT.

The chain uses TRBV7-9 and TRBJ2-5, with D maybe TRBD2 (5 bases). Trimming stripped 5 bases from V and 1 base from J, with 14 bases between. The CDR3 is 15 residues long. The germline V gene encodes CDR1 SEHNR and CDR2 FQNEAQ (reference sequence). CDR3 DNA sequence: TGTGCCAGCAGCCAGCGCGGGTCCATCCAAGAGACCCAGTACTTC. Translating gives CASSQRGSIQETQYF.

The chain couples TRBV14 to TRBJ1-1; tentatively, D is TRBD1 (6 bases). There are 15 residues in the CDR3. Trimming stripped 2 bases from V and 3 bases from J, with 13 bases between. Per the germline V gene, CDR1 is SGHDN and CDR2 is FVKESK. CDR3 DNA sequence: TGTGCCAGCAGCCAACTGGCGGGGGCTTACACTGAAGCTTTCTTT. This sequence encodes CASSQLAGAYTEAFF.

The chain uses TRBV27 and TRBJ2-7; 8 positions match TRBD1. The junction had 15 bases not matched to a gene; V was cut back by 3 bases and J by 5 bases. The CDR3 has 17 amino acids. The V gene's germline CDR1 is MNHEY and CDR2 SMNVEV (reference sequence). CDR3 in DNA: TGTGCCAGCAGTTTCGGGACAGGAGGCAAGAAGGGAAACGAGCAGTACTTC. Its translation: CASSFGTGGKKGNEQYF.

This rearrangement joins TRBV4-1 to TRBJ2-7; TRBD2 matches 12 bases. The CDR3 extends over 14 amino acids. Looked up from germline, CDR1 is MGHRA and CDR2 is YSYEKL. The J segment lost 6 bases and the V segment lost 4 bases, leaving 4 bases of the junction unmatched. The CDR3 sequence is CASSLTSGSPEQYF. The CDR3 DNA reads TGCGCCAGCAGCCTGACTAGCGGGAGTCCCGAGCAGTACTTC.

Of note for this clone: Without the conserved terminal phenylalanine or tryptophan, this CDR3 likely stems from a read error. No DNA is shown, since the ends of the CDR3 on it are uncertain; the CDR3 is the one TCRdb lists. The chain combines TRBV6-1 with TRBJ1-2; the D call in the table, TRBD1, was not verified against the DNA. The CDR3 extends over 11 residues, inclusive of both ends. Per germline, CDR1 MNHNS and CDR2 SASEGT. This CDR3 is CASSEFLETGI.

The chain couples TRBV20-1 to TRBJ2-3; 11 bases align to TRBD1. The CDR3 loop spans 11 amino acids. CDR1 DFQATT and CDR2 SNEGSKA come from the germline V gene (reference sequence). V was pared by 6 bases and J by 12 bases, with 5 bases of the junction left unmatched. The CDR3 coding sequence is TGCAGTGCATGGGACAGGGGGGCTCAGTATTTT. Translating it yields CSAWDRGAQYF.

The chain links TRBV6-1 to TRBJ2-7; tentative D call: TRBD2 (5 bases). CDR1 and CDR2 from the germline V gene are MNHNS and SASEGT. V was shortened by 3 bases and J by 0 bases, with 6 bases between the two germline ends. The CDR3 has 13 residues. CDR3: CASSEGSSYEQYF. The CDR3 DNA follows: TGTGCCAGCAGTGAGGGGAGCTCCTACGAGCAGTACTTC.

The chain uses TRBV5-1 and TRBJ2-3, with 10 bases aligning to TRBD2. CDR1 is SGHRS and CDR2 is YFSETQ in the germline V gene. Trimming at V came to 5 bases and at J to 2 bases, leaving 11 bases not matched to a gene. The CDR3 runs to 17 residues. This CDR3 reads CASSGAGGPRATDTQYF. CDR3 coding DNA: TGCGCCAGCAGTGGAGCGGGAGGGCCAAGAGCCACAGATACGCAGTATTTT.

The chain carries TRBV11-2 and TRBJ2-5, with TRBD1 matching over 10 bases. The V and J ends lost 3 bases and 5 bases, in that order; junction bases with no gene match: 12. Germline V gene lookup returns CDR1 SGHAT and CDR2 FQNNGV. The CDR3 extends over 17 amino acids. CDR3 sequence (DNA): TGTGCCAGCAGCTTTGAGGGACAGGGGATAATGGGCGAGACCCAGTACTTC. Its protein product is CASSFEGQGIMGETQYF. Using reference TRBV11-2 and TRBJ2-5 for the parts outside the CDR3, the full variable domain is EAGVAQSPRYKIIEKRQSVAFWCNPISGHATLYWYQQILGQGPKLLIQFQNNGVVDDSQLPKDRFSAERLKGVDSTLKIQPAKLEDSAVYLCASSFEGQGIMGETQYFGPGTRLLVL.

This chain links TRBV6-1 with TRBJ2-7; unclear D gene. V gave up 5 bases and J gave up 1 base, with 15 bases separating them. Looked up from germline, CDR1 is MNHNS and CDR2 is SASEGT. The CDR3 extends over 15 amino acids. CDR3 residues: CASSNGLSPSYEQYF. In DNA form, the CDR3 reads TGTGCCAGCAGTAACGGGCTAAGTCCGTCCTACGAGCAGTACTTC.

The CDR3 DNA follows: TGTGCCAGCAGCTTGGGCAGGGGGGTCACAGATACGCAGTATTTT. This codes for CASSLGRGVTDTQYF. The rearrangement links TRBV5-4 to TRBJ2-3; D perhaps matches TRBD1 (7 bases). With 0 bases removed from V and 2 bases from J, the gap between germline ends came to 10 bases. The germline V gene has CDR1 SGHNT and CDR2 YYREEE (reference sequence). This CDR3 contains 15 residues.

CDR3 in amino acids: CASSLQAALNTEAFF. DNA of the CDR3: TGCGCCAGCAGCTTGCAGGCGGCTCTGAACACTGAAGCTTTCTTT. The chain joins TRBV5-1 to TRBJ1-1; D is uncertain. The CDR3 sequence is 15 residues long. Looked up from germline, CDR1 is SGHRS and CDR2 is YFSETQ. V dropped 1 base and J dropped 0 bases, with 10 bases sitting between them. Filled out from reference TRBV5-1 and TRBJ1-1, the complete variable domain reads KAGVTQTPRYLIKTRGQQVTLSCSPISGHRSVSWYQQTPGQGLQFLFEYFSETQRNKGNFPGRFSGRQFSNSRSEMNVSTLELGDSALYLCASSLQAALNTEAFFGQGTRLTVV.

This clone was seen a single time. The genes are TRBV29-1 and TRBJ2-3; D unclear. This CDR3 is built from 13 residues. From germline, CDR1 is SQVTM and CDR2 ANQGSEA. Trimming removed 5 bases at V and 0 bases at J, with 9 bases between. CDR3 in amino acids: CSVLRPSTDTQYF. DNA for the CDR3: TGCAGCGTTCTCAGACCTAGCACAGATACGCAGTATTTT.

This clone was counted a few times. V usage is TRBV19 and J usage is TRBJ2-2; 14 nucleotides align to TRBD2. The junction had 13 bases not matched to a gene; V was cut back by 6 bases and J by 4 bases. From germline, CDR1 is LNHDA and CDR2 SQIVND (reference sequence). The length of the CDR3 is 19 residues. The CDR3 sequence: CASSLPRLAGGPSTGELFF. In DNA form, the CDR3 reads TGTGCCAGTAGCCTACCTAGACTAGCGGGAGGGCCGAGCACCGGGGAGCTGTTTTTT.

This clone was detected only once. The gene calls are TRBV19 and TRBJ2-5; maybe TRBD1 (5 bases). V gave up 3 bases and J gave up 7 bases, with 9 bases separating them. Germline V lookup: CDR1 LNHDA, CDR2 SQIVND (reference sequence). CDR3 length equals 12 residues. CDR3 DNA: TGTGCCAGTAGTATCGACAGTGGGACCCAGTACTTC. It is translated as CASSIDSGTQYF.

This clone was found a few times. The V call is TRBV2, the J call TRBJ2-6; D unclear. Looked up from germline, CDR1 is SNHLY and CDR2 is FYNNEI. The CDR3 has 14 residues. The V and J ends lost 7 bases and 2 bases respectively, with 9 bases between them. DNA of the CDR3: TGTGCCAGCAAGGGTTCTGCTGGGGCCAACGTCCTGACTTTC. Encoded protein: CASKGSAGANVLTF.

The chain employs TRBV11-2 and TRBJ2-5; 9 nucleotides align to TRBD2. The junction had 8 bases not matched to a gene; V was cut back by 2 bases and J by 4 bases. CDR1 and CDR2 from the germline V gene are SGHAT and FQNNGV. The CDR3 consists of 16 residues. The CDR3 DNA sequence: TGTGCCAGCAGCTTATTCCGGACTAGCGCGAGAGAGACCCAGTACTTC. Protein product: CASSLFRTSARETQYF.

V and J are TRBV5-6 and TRBJ2-3; D is unresolved. Germline CDR1 is SGHDT and CDR2 is YYEEEE. The V gene lost 4 bases and the J gene lost 4 bases, with 7 bases spanning the gap. The length of the CDR3 is 12 residues. DNA for the CDR3: TGTGCCAGCAGCCCTGGCCCAGATACGCAGTATTTT. Encoded protein: CASSPGPDTQYF.

The genes are TRBV27 and TRBJ2-1, with D possibly matching TRBD1 (6 bases). CDR3 length: 16 amino acids. Between the trimmed V and J ends, which lost 7 bases and 0 bases, there was a span of 16 bases. In germline, CDR1 is MNHEY, CDR2 SMNVEV (reference sequence). CDR3 DNA sequence: TGTGCCAGCAATCCCTGGGGGCCGACCTCCTACAATGAGCAGTTCTTC. This sequence encodes CASNPWGPTSYNEQFF.

CDR3 protein: CASAPSYTGELFF. The CDR3, as DNA: TGTGCCAGTGCCCCGTCGTACACCGGGGAGCTGTTTTTT. The chain uses TRBV19 and TRBJ2-2, with D hard to call. CDR1 is LNHDA and CDR2 is SQIVND in the germline V gene (reference sequence). V gave up 8 bases and J gave up 3 bases, with 10 bases separating them. This CDR3 comprises 13 residues.

The chain combines TRBV6-5 with TRBJ2-7; 9 bases match TRBD1. The CDR3 sequence is 13 residues long. CDR1 is MNHEY, CDR2 SVGAGI, per germline. The J segment lost 4 bases and the V segment lost 9 bases, leaving 7 bases of the junction unmatched. In nucleotides, the CDR3 is TGTGCCAGTCAGGGACAGGGTTCTTACGAGCAGTACTTC. It translates to CASQGQGSYEQYF.

The rearrangement links TRBV21-1 to TRBJ2-3; the D call of TRBD2 is as the table states it, not checked on the DNA. TRBV21-1 corresponds to a pseudogene. This CDR3 comprises 11 residues. CDR3: CASSPEGTQYF. The CDR3 DNA reads as TGTGCCAGCAGCCCGGAGGGTACGCAGTATTTT.